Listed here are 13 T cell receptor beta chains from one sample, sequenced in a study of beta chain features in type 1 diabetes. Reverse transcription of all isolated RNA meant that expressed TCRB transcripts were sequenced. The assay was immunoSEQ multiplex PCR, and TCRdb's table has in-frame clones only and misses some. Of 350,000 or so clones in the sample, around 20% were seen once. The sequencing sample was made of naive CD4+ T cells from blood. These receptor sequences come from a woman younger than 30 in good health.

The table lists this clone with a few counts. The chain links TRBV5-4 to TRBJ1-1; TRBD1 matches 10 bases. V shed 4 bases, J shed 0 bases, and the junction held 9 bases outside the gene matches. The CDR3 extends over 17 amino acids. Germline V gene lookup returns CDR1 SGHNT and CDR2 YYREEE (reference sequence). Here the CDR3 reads CASSPRQGAGMNTEAFF. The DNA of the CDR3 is TGTGCCAGCAGCCCAAGACAGGGGGCGGGGATGAACACTGAAGCTTTCTTT.

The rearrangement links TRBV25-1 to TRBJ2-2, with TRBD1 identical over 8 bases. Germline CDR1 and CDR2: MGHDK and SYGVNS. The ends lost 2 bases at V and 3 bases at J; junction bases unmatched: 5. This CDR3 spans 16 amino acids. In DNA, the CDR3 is TGTGCCAGCAGTGAAAAACGGACAGGGCACACCGGGGAGCTGTTTTTT. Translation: CASSEKRTGHTGELFF.

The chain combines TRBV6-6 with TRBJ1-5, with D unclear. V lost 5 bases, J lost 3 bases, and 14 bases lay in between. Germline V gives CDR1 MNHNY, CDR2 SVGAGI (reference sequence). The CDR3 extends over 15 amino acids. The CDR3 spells CASSPPSGSNQPQHF. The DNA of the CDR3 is TGTGCCAGCAGTCCACCTTCGGGGTCCAATCAGCCCCAGCATTTT.

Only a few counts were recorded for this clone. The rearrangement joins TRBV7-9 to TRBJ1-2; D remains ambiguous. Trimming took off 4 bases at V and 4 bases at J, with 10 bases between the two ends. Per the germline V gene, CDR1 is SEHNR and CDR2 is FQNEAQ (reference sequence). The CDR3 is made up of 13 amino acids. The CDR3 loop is CASSSGMSYGYTF. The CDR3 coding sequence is TGTGCCAGCAGCTCGGGGATGTCCTATGGCTACACCTTC.

The CDR3, as DNA: TGCGCCAGCAGCGGGACGGGGGGTCCTTTAGAGACCCAGTACTTC. It codes for CASSGTGGPLETQYF. The V call is TRBV5-1, the J call TRBJ2-5; TRBD2 matches 7 bases. Germline loops: CDR1 SGHRS, CDR2 YFSETQ. This CDR3 region has 15 residues. V dropped 4 bases and J dropped 4; count of bases not matched to a gene: 10.

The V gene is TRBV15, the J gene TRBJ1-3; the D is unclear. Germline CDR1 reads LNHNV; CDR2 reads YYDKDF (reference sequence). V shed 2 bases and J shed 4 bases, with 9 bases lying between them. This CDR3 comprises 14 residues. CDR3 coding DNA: TGTGCCACCAGCAGACCCGCACGGGGAAACACCATATATTTT. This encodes CATSRPARGNTIYF.

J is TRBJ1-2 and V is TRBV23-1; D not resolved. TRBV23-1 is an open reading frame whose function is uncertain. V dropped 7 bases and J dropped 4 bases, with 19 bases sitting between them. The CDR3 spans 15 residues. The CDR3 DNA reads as TGCGCCAGCACCCCTTGTGCAGGTAGAATCTATGGCTACACCTTC. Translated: CASTPCAGRIYGYTF.

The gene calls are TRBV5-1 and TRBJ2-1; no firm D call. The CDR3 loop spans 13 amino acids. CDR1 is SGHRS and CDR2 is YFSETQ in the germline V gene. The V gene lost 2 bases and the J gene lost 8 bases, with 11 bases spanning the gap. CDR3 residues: CASSLAASDEQFF. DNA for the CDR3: TGCGCCAGCAGCTTAGCAGCCAGCGATGAGCAGTTCTTC.

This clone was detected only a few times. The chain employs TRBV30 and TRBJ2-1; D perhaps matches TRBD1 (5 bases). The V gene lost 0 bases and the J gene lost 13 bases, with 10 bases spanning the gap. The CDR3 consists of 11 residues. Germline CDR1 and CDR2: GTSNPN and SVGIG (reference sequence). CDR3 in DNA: TGTGCCTGGAGTGTCCGGCAGGGACAGTTCTTC. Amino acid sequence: CAWSVRQGQFF. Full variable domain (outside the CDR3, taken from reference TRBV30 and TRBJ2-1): SQTIHQWPATLVQPVGSPLSLECTVEGTSNPNLYWYRQAAGRGLQLLFYSVGIGQISSEVPQNLSASRPQDRQFILSSKKLLLSDSGFYLCAWSVRQGQFFGPGTRLTVL.

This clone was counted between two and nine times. The CDR3: CASSLVLRNTEAFF. In nucleotides, the CDR3 is TGTGCCAGCAGCTTGGTCCTGAGGAACACTGAAGCTTTCTTT. The chain uses TRBV5-4 and TRBJ1-1; D remains ambiguous. Germline V gene data show CDR1 as SGHNT and CDR2 as YYREEE (reference sequence). Trimming shortened V by 0 bases and J by 1 base, and 7 bases separated the two germline ends. The CDR3 length is 14 residues. Full variable domain (remainder filled in from reference TRBV5-4 and TRBJ1-1): ETGVTQSPTHLIKTRGQQVTLRCSSQSGHNTVSWYQQALGQGPQFIFQYYREEENGRGNFPPRFSGLQFPNYSSELNVNALELDDSALYLCASSLVLRNTEAFFGQGTRLTVV.

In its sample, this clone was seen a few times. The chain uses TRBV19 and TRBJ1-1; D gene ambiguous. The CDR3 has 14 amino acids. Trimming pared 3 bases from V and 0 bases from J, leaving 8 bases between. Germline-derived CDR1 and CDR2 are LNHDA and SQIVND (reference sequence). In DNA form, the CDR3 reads TGTGCCAGTAGTATGGGCAGGTTGAACACTGAAGCTTTCTTT. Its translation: CASSMGRLNTEAFF.

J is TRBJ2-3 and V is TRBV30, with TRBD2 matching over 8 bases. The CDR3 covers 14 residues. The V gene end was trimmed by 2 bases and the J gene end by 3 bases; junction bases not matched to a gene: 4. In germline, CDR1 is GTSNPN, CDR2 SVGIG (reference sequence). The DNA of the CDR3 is TGTGCCTGGAGTATTTTAGCGGGAACAGATACGCAGTATTTT. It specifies CAWSILAGTDTQYF.

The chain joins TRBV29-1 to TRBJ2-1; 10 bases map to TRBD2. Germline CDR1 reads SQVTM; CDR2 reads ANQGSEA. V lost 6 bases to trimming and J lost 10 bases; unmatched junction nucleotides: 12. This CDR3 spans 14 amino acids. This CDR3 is CSVSTSGISGEQFF. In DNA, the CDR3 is TGCAGCGTGTCAACTAGCGGGATAAGTGGGGAGCAGTTCTTC.